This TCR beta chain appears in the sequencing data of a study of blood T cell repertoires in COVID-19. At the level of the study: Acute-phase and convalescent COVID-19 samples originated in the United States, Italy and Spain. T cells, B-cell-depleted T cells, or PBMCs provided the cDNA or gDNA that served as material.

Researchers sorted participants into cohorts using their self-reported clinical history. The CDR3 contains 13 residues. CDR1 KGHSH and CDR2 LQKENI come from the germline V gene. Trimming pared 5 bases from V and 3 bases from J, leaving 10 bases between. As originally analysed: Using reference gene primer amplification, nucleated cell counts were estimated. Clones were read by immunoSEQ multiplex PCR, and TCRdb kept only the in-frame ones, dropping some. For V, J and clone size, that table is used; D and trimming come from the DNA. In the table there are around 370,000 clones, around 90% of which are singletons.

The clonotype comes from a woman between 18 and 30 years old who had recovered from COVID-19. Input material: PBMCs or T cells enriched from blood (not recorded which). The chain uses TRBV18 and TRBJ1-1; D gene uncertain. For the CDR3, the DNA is TGTGCCAGCTCATTATCCTTATACACTGAAGCTTTCTTT. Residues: CASSLSLYTEAFF.